The 29 T cell receptor beta chains in this list originate from one sample, sequenced in a study of blood T cell repertoires in COVID-19. Clones were read by immunoSEQ multiplex PCR, and TCRdb kept only the in-frame ones, dropping some. The sample lists approximately 120,000 clones, roughly 85% seen once, with just under 25% in the top ten. The sequenced sample consisted of peripheral blood. All receptors derive from a human donor in a cohort sampled during active COVID-19.

A few counts support this clone. The chain uses TRBV19 and TRBJ1-2; 9 nucleotides agree with TRBD1. Trimming removed 7 bases from V and 4 bases from J; junction bases left unmatched: 10. CDR3 size: 15 residues. Germline values: CDR1 LNHDA, CDR2 SQIVND (reference sequence). The CDR3 sequence is CASIPPGQGFYGYTF. The CDR3 coding sequence is TGTGCCAGTATCCCTCCGGGACAGGGCTTCTATGGCTACACCTTC.

The V gene is TRBV11-3, the J gene TRBJ2-5; perhaps TRBD2 as D (5 bases). From germline, CDR1 is SGHNT and CDR2 YENEEA. Deletions cut 1 base from V and 1 base from J, with 7 bases between. The CDR3 spans 14 residues. The CDR3 region has the DNA TGTGCCAGCAGCTTAGCGGGAAGCCAAGAGACCCAGTACTTC. Translation: CASSLAGSQETQYF.

This chain connects TRBV4-3 to TRBJ1-1, with 7 nucleotides matching TRBD1. The CDR3 runs 14 residues. V shed 1 base, J shed 6 bases, and the junction held 5 bases outside the gene matches. In germline, CDR1 is LGHNA, CDR2 YSLEER. The DNA for the CDR3 is TGCGCCAGCAGCCAAGTAGGGGGCTTCTCTGAAGCTTTCTTT. This encodes CASSQVGGFSEAFF.

The rearrangement joins TRBV4-1 to TRBJ2-7, with no clear D. The CDR3 extends over 13 amino acids. Germline V gene sequence: CDR1 MGHRA, CDR2 YSYEKL. Trimming removed 2 bases from V and 9 bases from J, with 14 bases in between. The CDR3 nucleotides read TGCGCCAGCAGCCAATACCTGGCCTCGCCGCAGTACTTC. This gives the protein CASSQYLASPQYF.

This sequence joins TRBV11-2 and TRBJ1-1, with D tentatively TRBD1 (5 bases). Per the germline V gene, CDR1 is SGHAT and CDR2 is FQNNGV. V dropped 1 base and J dropped 6 bases, with 12 bases sitting between them. This CDR3 has 14 amino acids. CDR3 coding DNA: TGTGCCAGCAGCTTAGGTTCGGGGGGGTCTGAAGCTTTCTTT. This gives the protein CASSLGSGGSEAFF.

This sequence joins TRBV11-2 and TRBJ1-1, with D tentatively TRBD1 (5 bases). V shed 0 bases and J shed 0 bases, with 8 bases lying between them. The CDR3 sequence is 15 residues long. Germline loops: CDR1 SGHAT, CDR2 FQNNGV. This CDR3 is CASSLEGAVNTEAFF. CDR3 coding DNA: TGTGCCAGCAGCTTAGAAGGGGCAGTGAACACTGAAGCTTTCTTT.

V usage is TRBV5-1 and J usage is TRBJ2-1; TRBD2 is a possible D gene (5 bases). This CDR3 region has 14 residues. Looked up from germline, CDR1 is SGHRS and CDR2 is YFSETQ. The ends were cut back, 3 bases at V and 5 bases at J, with 12 bases in the middle. As DNA, the CDR3 is TGCGCCAGCAGCTCCGGGGAAGCACACAATGAGCAGTTCTTC. Amino acids: CASSSGEAHNEQFF.

The gene calls are TRBV27 and TRBJ1-2; TRBD1 might be the D (5 bases). Germline V lookup: CDR1 MNHEY, CDR2 SMNVEV (reference sequence). Trimming removed 5 bases at V and 1 base at J, with 11 bases between. The CDR3 runs 14 residues. This CDR3 reads CASSPGQFNYGYTF. CDR3 bases: TGTGCCAGCAGTCCAGGGCAGTTTAACTATGGCTACACCTTC.

The J gene is TRBJ2-3, the V gene TRBV7-9; 7 bases are shared with TRBD2. With 2 bases clipped from V and 0 bases from J, the junction kept 5 bases outside the gene matches. The CDR3 covers 16 residues. The germline CDR1 and CDR2 sequences are SEHNR and FQNEAQ (reference sequence). The CDR3 DNA is TGTGCCAGCAGCTTACGACTAGCACTTAGCACAGATACGCAGTATTTT. Encoded protein: CASSLRLALSTDTQYF.

V and J are TRBV5-8 and TRBJ2-7; a possible D gene is TRBD1 (6 bases). Trimming pared 2 bases from V and 3 bases from J, leaving 15 bases between. CDR1 SGHTS and CDR2 YDEGEE come from the germline V gene. The CDR3 length is 15 residues. CDR3 region: CASSFQGKGNYEQYF. CDR3 sequence (DNA): TGTGCCAGCAGCTTCCAGGGGAAGGGGAACTACGAGCAGTACTTC.

V and J are TRBV7-8 and TRBJ2-1, with TRBD1 matching over 7 bases. Germline CDR1 is SGHVS and CDR2 is FQNEAQ. The CDR3 loop spans 14 amino acids. The trim removed 4 bases at V and 4 bases at J, leaving 4 bases unmatched. The CDR3 region has the DNA TGTGCCAGCAGCTCAGGGGGAAATTACAATGAGCAGTTCTTC. Its protein product is CASSSGGNYNEQFF.

V usage is TRBV3-1 (or the pseudogene TRBV3-2) and J usage is TRBJ2-5; 9 bases are shared with TRBD1. The length of the CDR3 is 15 residues. V gave up 3 bases and J gave up 4 bases; unmatched junction bases: 6. Germline CDR1 LGHDT, CDR2 YNNKEL (reference sequence). CDR3: CASSQGTGLRETQYF. The CDR3 DNA reads as TGTGCCAGCAGCCAGGGGACAGGGTTAAGAGAGACCCAGTACTTC.

The V and J genes are TRBV7-2 and TRBJ2-1; D might be TRBD1 (5 bases). V gave up 2 bases and J gave up 6 bases, with 14 bases separating them. The CDR3 spans 15 residues. CDR1 and CDR2 from the germline V gene are SGHTA and FQGNSA. The CDR3 DNA sequence: TGTGCCAGCAGCTTACTACAGGACCAATTCAATGAGCAGTTCTTC. As protein: CASSLLQDQFNEQFF.

The chain links TRBV4-2 to TRBJ2-1; 8 nucleotides line up with TRBD1. Germline CDR1 and CDR2: LGHNA and YNFKEQ. V dropped 1 base and J dropped 4; count of bases not matched to a gene: 9. This CDR3 contains 17 residues. This CDR3 reads CASSQAIPRGQYNEQFF. CDR3 DNA: TGTGCCAGCAGCCAAGCAATCCCCAGGGGGCAGTACAATGAGCAGTTCTTC.

The V and J genes are TRBV5-1 and TRBJ2-1; D call uncertain. CDR3 length equals 15 residues. Deletions cut 2 bases from V and 7 bases from J, with 16 bases between. The germline gives CDR1 SGHRS, CDR2 YFSETQ. CDR3 DNA sequence: TGCGCCAGCAGCTTAACGATACTCGAGGCAAATGAGCAGTTCTTC. Protein product: CASSLTILEANEQFF. Full variable domain (remainder filled in from reference TRBV5-1 and TRBJ2-1): KAGVTQTPRYLIKTRGQQVTLSCSPISGHRSVSWYQQTPGQGLQFLFEYFSETQRNKGNFPGRFSGRQFSNSRSEMNVSTLELGDSALYLCASSLTILEANEQFFGPGTRLTVL.

The chain links TRBV7-3 to TRBJ2-1; the D gene is possibly TRBD1 (6 bases). CDR3 length equals 13 residues. The V gene's germline CDR1 is SGHTA and CDR2 FQGTGA. Trimming cost V 1 base and J 5 bases, with 6 bases left between them. CDR3 sequence reads: CASSLNRDNEQFF. CDR3 coding DNA: TGTGCCAGCAGCTTAAACAGGGACAATGAGCAGTTCTTC.

V is TRBV29-1 and J is TRBJ1-4; D is unclear. The length of the CDR3 is 12 residues. Per germline, CDR1 SQVTM and CDR2 ANQGSEA. The ends were cut back, 3 bases at V and 11 bases at J, with 13 bases in the middle. The CDR3 region is CSVDTWGGKLFF. CDR3 nucleotide sequence: TGCAGCGTTGACACATGGGGAGGGAAACTGTTTTTT.

This clone was recorded once. The chain couples TRBV7-2 to TRBJ2-5; 7 bases match TRBD1. With 1 base clipped from V and 1 base from J, the junction kept 3 bases outside the gene matches. The CDR3 covers 15 residues. Germline CDR1 reads SGHTA; CDR2 reads FQGNSA. The CDR3 DNA reads TGTGCCAGCAGCTTAGAGGCAGGGGGCCAAGAGACCCAGTACTTC. It is translated as CASSLEAGGQETQYF.

The genes are TRBV7-9 and TRBJ2-4; 7 nucleotides line up with TRBD1. Germline V gene data show CDR1 as SEHNR and CDR2 as FQNEAQ (reference sequence). The J segment lost 4 bases and the V segment lost 4 bases, leaving 7 bases of the junction unmatched. CDR3 length equals 15 residues. CDR3 nucleotide sequence: TGTGCCAGCAGCTCTGGGACAGCCTGGAAAAACATTCAGTACTTC. It specifies CASSSGTAWKNIQYF. Full variable domain (missing parts from reference TRBV7-9 and TRBJ2-4): DTGVSQNPRHKITKRGQNVTFRCDPISEHNRLYWYRQTLGQGPEFLTYFQNEAQLEKSRLLSDRFSAERPKGSFSTLEIQRTEQGDSAMYLCASSSGTAWKNIQYFGAGTRLSVL.

This clone was counted a single time. V usage is TRBV30 and J usage is TRBJ2-7, with D possibly matching TRBD1 (6 bases). Germline CDR1 reads GTSNPN; CDR2 reads SVGIG (reference sequence). Trimming pared 4 bases from V and 7 bases from J, leaving 17 bases between. CDR3 length equals 13 residues. CDR3 coding DNA: TGTGCCTGGATAACGGAAGGGGGATGGGAGCAGTACTTC. Amino acid sequence: CAWITEGGWEQYF. Using reference TRBV30 and TRBJ2-7 for the parts outside the CDR3, the full variable domain is SQTIHQWPATLVQPVGSPLSLECTVEGTSNPNLYWYRQAAGRGLQLLFYSVGIGQISSEVPQNLSASRPQDRQFILSSKKLLLSDSGFYLCAWITEGGWEQYFGPGTRLTVT.

The genes are TRBV11-2 and TRBJ2-3; D gene ambiguous. V was pared by 5 bases and J by 2 bases, with 5 bases between. This CDR3 has 12 residues. Germline V gene data show CDR1 as SGHAT and CDR2 as FQNNGV. CDR3 in DNA: TGTGCCAGCAGCCGTTACACAGATACGCAGTATTTT. Translating gives CASSRYTDTQYF.

This clone was counted between two and nine times. V gene TRBV28 combines with J gene TRBJ2-3; 7 bases are a match to TRBD2. The CDR3 consists of 17 residues. The trim removed 6 bases at V and 1 base at J, leaving 13 bases unmatched. CDR1 is MDHEN and CDR2 is SYDVKM in the germline V gene. The CDR3 nucleotides read TGTGCCAGCAGCTCCAGTGGCGGGAGATTAGGCACAGATACGCAGTATTTT. Translating gives CASSSSGGRLGTDTQYF. The full variable domain, with the rest looked up from reference TRBV28 and TRBJ2-3, is DVKVTQSSRYLVKRTGEKVFLECVQDMDHENMFWYRQDPGLGLRLIYFSYDVKMKEKGDIPEGYSVSREKKERFSLILESASTNQTSMYLCASSSSGGRLGTDTQYFGPGTRLTVL.

The V gene is TRBV9, the J gene TRBJ2-7, with 8 bases aligning to TRBD2. The V gene's germline CDR1 is SGDLS and CDR2 YYNGEE. J gave up 3 bases and V 3 bases, and 5 bases lay outside the gene matches. CDR3 size: 14 residues. CDR3 region: CASSALAGSYEQYF. In DNA form, the CDR3 reads TGTGCCAGCAGCGCCTTAGCGGGGAGCTACGAGCAGTACTTC. The full variable domain, its missing parts supplied by reference TRBV9 and TRBJ2-7, is DSGVTQTPKHLITATGQRVTLRCSPRSGDLSVYWYQQSLDQGLQFLIQYYNGEERAKGNILERFSAQQFPDLHSELNLSSLELGDSALYFCASSALAGSYEQYFGPGTRLTVT.

The V gene is TRBV29-1, the J gene TRBJ1-1; no reliable D call. Trimming removed 7 bases from V and 5 bases from J, with 17 bases in between. CDR1 is SQVTM, CDR2 ANQGSEA, per germline. The CDR3 runs to 13 residues. This CDR3 reads CSDNPGSWTEAFF. In DNA form, the CDR3 reads TGCAGCGACAACCCGGGGAGTTGGACTGAAGCTTTCTTT.

V and J are TRBV4-3 and TRBJ2-7; D uncertain. With 0 bases removed from V and 4 bases from J, the gap between germline ends came to 13 bases. CDR1 and CDR2 from the germline V gene are LGHNA and YSLEER. The CDR3 contains 15 residues. For the CDR3, the DNA is TGCGCCAGCAGCCAAGATCTGGCACAGCAATACGAGCAGTACTTC. This translates into CASSQDLAQQYEQYF.

J is TRBJ2-5 and V is TRBV5-1; D remains ambiguous. V was trimmed by 2 bases and J by 5 bases, leaving 13 bases between them. The CDR3 consists of 14 residues. CDR1 is SGHRS, CDR2 YFSETQ, per germline. CDR3 amino acids: CASSLSTPRETQYF. CDR3 in DNA: TGCGCCAGCAGCTTATCGACCCCTAGGGAGACCCAGTACTTC.

The chain employs TRBV30 and TRBJ1-1; D is unresolved. The CDR3 consists of 13 residues. Germline-derived CDR1 and CDR2 are GTSNPN and SVGIG (reference sequence). With 0 bases removed from V and 3 bases from J, the gap between germline ends came to 8 bases. The CDR3 region has the DNA TGTGCCTGGAGTGTACAACGGGACACTGAAGCTTTCTTT. It codes for CAWSVQRDTEAFF.

The chain uses TRBV3-1 (or the pseudogene TRBV3-2) and TRBJ1-2; tentatively, D is TRBD1 (5 bases). The CDR3 has 14 residues. Trimming took 0 bases from V and 5 from J, leaving 10 bases between them. Germline V CDR1 and CDR2: LGHDT, YNNKEL (reference sequence). CDR3 in amino acids: CASSQDRGGYGYTF. The CDR3 nucleotides read TGTGCCAGCAGCCAAGATAGGGGAGGGTATGGCTACACCTTC.

V gene TRBV25-1 combines with J gene TRBJ2-3, with no clear D. This CDR3 comprises 13 residues. Germline V CDR1 and CDR2: MGHDK, SYGVNS. Trimming stripped 3 bases from V and 3 bases from J, with 7 bases between. The CDR3 DNA reads as TGTGCCAGCAGTGATCAAACAACAGATACGCAGTATTTT. This gives the protein CASSDQTTDTQYF.